Included here is one T cell receptor (beta chain) sequence, with context. Antigen unknown. Clones were sequenced by immunoSEQ multiplex PCR, and TCRdb holds only the in-frame ones, with some missing. The data show tens of thousands of clones, roughly 93% seen once. Germline CDR1 MGHRA, CDR2 YSYEKL. With V trimmed by 1 base and J by 5 bases, 6 bases remained unmatched. The CDR3 is made up of 16 amino acids. This sample was included in a study of T cell responses to AZD1222 COVID-19 vaccine. Study-wide background: Pooled samples include second doses given at about 4 or 12 weeks. Study-wide findings and caveats: Baseline testing showed seropositivity in only six or seven AZD1222 recipients. Repertoire sampling occurred only after the peak T cell response. Once two AZD1222 doses were given, Spike-specific TCR breadth and depth went up.

The receptor's source is an adult in good health. The chain links TRBV4-1 to TRBJ2-1; 9 bases map to TRBD2. The sample in question was peripheral blood, obtained on day 0 of AZD1222 vaccination. CDR3 amino acids: CASSQASGGLNNEQFF. The CDR3 coding sequence is TGCGCCAGCAGCCAAGCCAGCGGGGGGCTCAACAATGAGCAGTTCTTC.